These T cell receptor beta chains were read from a single sample in a study of blood T cells in healthy people across ages. TCRdb independently ran MiXCR on the 5' RACE reads; one entry per CDR3 protein. The sample contains around 600,000 distinct CDR3 sequences, 40% to 55% of which appear only once. Input material: blood. The receptors stem from a man at least 80 years old in good health. The CDR3 runs from the conserved cysteine through the conserved F or W. Each record gives: clone size, D gene, J gene, V gene, CDR3 protein, CDR3 DNA. A D gene is named only where the DNA matches it firmly. Size is omitted from some rows. Given values are once, few, many or a class for expanded clones.

once - TRBJ1-1 TRBV29-1 CSVELRTEASF TGCAGCGTTGAACTTCGGACTGAAGCTTCCTTT
few - TRBJ2-2 TRBV3-1 CASSRRAWGGNTGELFF TGTGCCAGCAGCCGTCGGGCCTGGGGCGGTAACACCGGGGAGCTGTTTTTT
once - TRBJ2-2 TRBV9 CASSVGYGYTGELFF TGTGCCAGCAGCGTAGGGTATGGATACACCGGGGAGCTGTTTTTT
- - TRBJ2-2 TRBV24-1 CATSPRLGGQGLNTGELFF TGTGCCACCAGTCCCCGGTTAGGCGGCCAAGGACTGAACACCGGGGAGCTGTTTTTT
- - TRBJ1-2 TRBV6-4 CASSEKTGEWDGYTF TGTGCCAGCAGCGAGAAAACAGGTGAATGGGATGGCTACACCTTC
- TRBD1 TRBJ2-7 TRBV18 CASSPTGNTYEQYF TGTGCCAGCTCACCGACAGGGAATACCTACGAGCAGTACTTC
few - TRBJ1-1 TRBV3-1 CASSQTTEMNTEAFF TGTGCCAGCAGCCAAACGACAGAAATGAACACTGAAGCTTTCTTT
few - TRBJ1-2 TRBV3-1 CASSQEPRGVFGYTF TGTGCCAGCAGCCAAGAACCCAGGGGAGTCTTCGGCTACACCTTC
- - TRBJ1-4 TRBV9 CASSVNTRRRGDEKLFF TGTGCCAGCAGCGTCAACACCCGACGGAGGGGGGATGAAAAACTGTTTTTT
- - TRBJ2-5 TRBV10-2 CASSSVRQETQYF TGCGCCAGCAGTAGTGTTAGACAAGAGACCCAGTACTTC
- TRBD2 TRBJ2-1 TRBV2 CASSRLAGGSSSYNEQFF TGTGCCAGCAGTCGACTAGCGGGGGGGAGCAGCTCCTACAATGAGCAGTTCTTC
- - TRBJ2-3 TRBV11-2 CASSLEPTGHTDTQYF TGTGCCAGCAGCTTAGAGCCCACAGGCCACACAGATACGCAGTATTTT
- TRBD2 TRBJ2-7 TRBV30 CAWSSGLAGREQYF TGTGCCTGGAGTTCCGGACTAGCAGGGCGTGAGCAGTACTTC
- - TRBJ1-1 TRBV3-1 CASSQGWGQGTEAFF TGTGCCAGCAGCCAAGGTTGGGGGCAAGGGACTGAAGCTTTCTTT
- - TRBJ2-1 TRBV7-2 CASSRDSITYNEQFF TGTGCCAGCAGCCGAGATTCAATTACCTACAATGAGCAGTTCTTC
- - TRBJ2-7 TRBV29-1 CSVDVGGVGPEQYF TGCAGCGTTGACGTTGGGGGAGTCGGGCCCGAGCAGTACTTC
- TRBD1 TRBJ2-1 TRBV11-3 CASSLDSTGGYNEQFF TGTGCCAGCAGCTTAGATTCGACAGGGGGATACAATGAGCAGTTCTTC
- - TRBJ2-5 TRBV5-1 CASSLDRRTTETQYF TGCGCCAGCAGCTTGGACAGGAGAACTACAGAGACCCAGTACTTC
- - TRBJ2-3 TRBV7-9 CASSNLGTNADTQYF TGTGCCAGCAGCAATTTGGGGACCAACGCAGATACGCAGTATTTT
- - TRBJ2-1 TRBV7-9 CASSPYGSSYNEQFF TGTGCCAGCAGCCCTTACGGGAGCTCCTACAATGAGCAGTTCTTC
few - TRBJ1-6 TRBV7-9 CASSSGQPSPLHF TGTGCCAGCAGCTCAGGACAGCCCTCACCCCTCCACTTT
once - TRBJ1-2 TRBV28 CASDRPLDPKGNYGYTF TGTGCCAGCGACCGTCCCCTAGACCCCAAGGGGAACTATGGCTACACCTTC
- - TRBJ1-2 TRBV5-1 CASSSTHRYPNYGYTF TGCGCCAGCAGCTCCACACACCGCTACCCTAACTATGGCTACACCTTC